This T cell receptor (beta chain) was sequenced during a study of STAT5B mutations in CD4+ large granular lymphocyte leukemia. The CDR3 has 13 amino acids. Between the trimmed V and J ends, which lost 1 base and 7 bases, there was a span of 11 bases. The V gene's germline CDR1 is SGHRS and CDR2 YFSETQ. The method was immunoSEQ multiplex PCR; TCRdb's version includes in-frame clones alone and lacks a portion of them. The table has over 8,000 clones, about 79% seen once. The receptor comes from a man aged 55 to 69 with CD4+ T-cell large granular lymphocyte leukemia. The rearrangement uses TRBV5-1 and TRBJ2-5; either TRBD1 or TRBD2 may supply D (5 bases each). What was sequenced was PBMCs. CDR3 DNA: TGCGCCAGCAGCTTGATGGGGGATGGGACCCAGTACTTC. It specifies CASSLMGDGTQYF.